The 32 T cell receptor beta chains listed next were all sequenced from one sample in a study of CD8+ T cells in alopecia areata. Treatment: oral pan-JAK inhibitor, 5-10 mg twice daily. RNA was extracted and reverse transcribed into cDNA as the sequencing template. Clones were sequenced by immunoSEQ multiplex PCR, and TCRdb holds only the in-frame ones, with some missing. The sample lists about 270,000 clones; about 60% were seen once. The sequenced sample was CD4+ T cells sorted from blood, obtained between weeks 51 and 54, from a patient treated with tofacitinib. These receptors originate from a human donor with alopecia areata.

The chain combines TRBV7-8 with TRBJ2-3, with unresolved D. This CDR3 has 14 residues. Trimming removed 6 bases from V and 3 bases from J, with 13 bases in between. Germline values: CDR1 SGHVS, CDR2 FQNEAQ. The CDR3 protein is CASRKARLTDTQYF. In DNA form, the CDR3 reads TGTGCCAGCAGGAAAGCCAGACTTACAGATACGCAGTATTTT.

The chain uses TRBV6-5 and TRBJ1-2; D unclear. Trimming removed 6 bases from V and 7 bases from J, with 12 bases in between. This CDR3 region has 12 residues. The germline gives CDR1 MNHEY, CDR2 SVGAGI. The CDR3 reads CASRPYGGGYTF. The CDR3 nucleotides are TGTGCCAGCAGGCCTTACGGAGGTGGCTACACCTTC.

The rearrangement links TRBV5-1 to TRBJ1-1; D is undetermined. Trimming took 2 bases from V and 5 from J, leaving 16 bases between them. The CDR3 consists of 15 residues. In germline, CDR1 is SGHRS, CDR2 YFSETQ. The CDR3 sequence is CASSLAGRAGTEAFF. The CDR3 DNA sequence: TGCGCCAGCAGCTTAGCAGGCCGGGCGGGAACTGAAGCTTTCTTT.

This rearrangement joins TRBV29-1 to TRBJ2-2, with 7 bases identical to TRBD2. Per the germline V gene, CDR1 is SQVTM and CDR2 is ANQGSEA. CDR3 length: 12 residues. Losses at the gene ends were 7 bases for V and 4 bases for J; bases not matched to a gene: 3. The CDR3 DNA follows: TGCAGCGGTACGGGGGGCACCGGGGAGCTGTTTTTT. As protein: CSGTGGTGELFF.

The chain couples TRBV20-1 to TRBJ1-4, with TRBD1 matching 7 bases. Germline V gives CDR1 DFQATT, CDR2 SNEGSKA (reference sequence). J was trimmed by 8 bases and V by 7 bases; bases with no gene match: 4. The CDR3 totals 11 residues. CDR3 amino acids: CSGTTGEKLFF. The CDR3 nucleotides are TGCAGTGGTACGACAGGGGAAAAACTGTTTTTT.

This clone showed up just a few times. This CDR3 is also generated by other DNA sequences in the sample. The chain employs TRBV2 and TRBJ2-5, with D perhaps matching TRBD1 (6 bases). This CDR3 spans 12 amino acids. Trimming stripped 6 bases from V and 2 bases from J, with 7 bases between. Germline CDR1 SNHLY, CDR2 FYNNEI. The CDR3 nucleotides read TGTGCCAGCAGGGACAGACAAGAGACCCAGTACTTC. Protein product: CASRDRQETQYF.

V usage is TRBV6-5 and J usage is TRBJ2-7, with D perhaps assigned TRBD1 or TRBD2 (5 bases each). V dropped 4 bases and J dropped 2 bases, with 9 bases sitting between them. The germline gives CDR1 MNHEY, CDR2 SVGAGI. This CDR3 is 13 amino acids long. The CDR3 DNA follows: TGTGCCAGCAGTTCGTGGGACCCCTACGAGCAGTACTTC. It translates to CASSSWDPYEQYF.

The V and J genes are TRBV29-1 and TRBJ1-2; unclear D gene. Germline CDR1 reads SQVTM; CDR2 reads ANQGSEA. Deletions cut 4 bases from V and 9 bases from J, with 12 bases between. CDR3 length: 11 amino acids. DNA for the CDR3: TGCAGCGTTGGGGAGGCCCGTCGCTACACCTTC. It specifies CSVGEARRYTF.

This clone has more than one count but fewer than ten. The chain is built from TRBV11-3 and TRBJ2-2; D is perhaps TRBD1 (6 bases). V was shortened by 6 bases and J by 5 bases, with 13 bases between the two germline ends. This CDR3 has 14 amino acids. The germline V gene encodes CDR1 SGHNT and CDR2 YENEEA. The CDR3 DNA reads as TGTGCCAGCAGTCCGGGACATTTAACCGGGGAGCTGTTTTTT. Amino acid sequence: CASSPGHLTGELFF.

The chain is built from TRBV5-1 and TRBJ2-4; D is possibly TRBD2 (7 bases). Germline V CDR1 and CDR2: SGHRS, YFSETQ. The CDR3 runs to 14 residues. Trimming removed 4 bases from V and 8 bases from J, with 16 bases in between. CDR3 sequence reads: CASSPGAGEDIQYF. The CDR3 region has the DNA TGCGCCAGCAGCCCAGGGGCGGGGGAGGACATTCAGTACTTC.

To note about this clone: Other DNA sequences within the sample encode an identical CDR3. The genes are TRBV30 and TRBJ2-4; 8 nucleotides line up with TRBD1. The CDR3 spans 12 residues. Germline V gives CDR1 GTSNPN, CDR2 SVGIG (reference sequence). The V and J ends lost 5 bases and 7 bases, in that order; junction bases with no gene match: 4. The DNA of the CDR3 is TGTGCCTGGGGGCAGGGGGCTAACATTCAGTACTTC. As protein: CAWGQGANIQYF.

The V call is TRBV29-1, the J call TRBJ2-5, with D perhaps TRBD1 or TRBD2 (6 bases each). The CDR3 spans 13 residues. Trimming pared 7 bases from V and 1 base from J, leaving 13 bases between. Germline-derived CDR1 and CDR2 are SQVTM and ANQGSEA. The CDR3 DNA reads TGCAGCGCCGCCCGGGGGCTCCAAGAGACCCAGTACTTC. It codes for CSAARGLQETQYF.

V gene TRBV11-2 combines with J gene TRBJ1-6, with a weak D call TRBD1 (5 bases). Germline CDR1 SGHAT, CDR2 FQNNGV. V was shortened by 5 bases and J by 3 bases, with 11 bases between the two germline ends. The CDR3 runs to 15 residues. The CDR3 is CASSAQGGYNSPLHF. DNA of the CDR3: TGTGCCAGCAGCGCGCAGGGAGGCTATAATTCACCCCTCCACTTT. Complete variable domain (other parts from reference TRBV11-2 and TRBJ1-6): EAGVAQSPRYKIIEKRQSVAFWCNPISGHATLYWYQQILGQGPKLLIQFQNNGVVDDSQLPKDRFSAERLKGVDSTLKIQPAKLEDSAVYLCASSAQGGYNSPLHFGNGTRLTVT.

CDR3 nucleotide sequence: TGTGCCAGCAGTGTTGCTTTCTACGAGCAGTACTTC. This gives the protein CASSVAFYEQYF. This chain links TRBV2 with TRBJ2-7; D call uncertain. Trimming took off 4 bases at V and 3 bases at J, with 7 bases between the two ends. Germline CDR1 is SNHLY and CDR2 is FYNNEI. The CDR3 contains 12 residues.

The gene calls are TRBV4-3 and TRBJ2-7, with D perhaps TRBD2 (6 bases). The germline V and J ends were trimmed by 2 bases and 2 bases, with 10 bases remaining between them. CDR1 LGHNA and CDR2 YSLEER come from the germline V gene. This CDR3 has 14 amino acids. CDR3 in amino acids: CASSQSPGAYEQYF. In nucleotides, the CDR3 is TGCGCCAGCAGCCAATCGCCGGGGGCCTACGAGCAGTACTTC.

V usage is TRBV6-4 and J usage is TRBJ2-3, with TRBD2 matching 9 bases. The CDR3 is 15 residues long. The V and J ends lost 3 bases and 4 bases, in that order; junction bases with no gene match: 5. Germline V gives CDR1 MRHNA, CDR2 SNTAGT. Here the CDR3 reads CASSEQSGGSDTQYF. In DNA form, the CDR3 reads TGTGCCAGCAGTGAACAGAGCGGGGGGTCAGATACGCAGTATTTT.

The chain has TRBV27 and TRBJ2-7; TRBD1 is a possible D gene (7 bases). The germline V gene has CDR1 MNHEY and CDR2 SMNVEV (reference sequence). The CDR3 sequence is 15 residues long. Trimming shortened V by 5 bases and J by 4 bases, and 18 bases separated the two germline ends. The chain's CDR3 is CASSAPSQGRYEQYF. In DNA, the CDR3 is TGTGCCAGCAGTGCCCCCTCACAGGGGAGGTACGAGCAGTACTTC.

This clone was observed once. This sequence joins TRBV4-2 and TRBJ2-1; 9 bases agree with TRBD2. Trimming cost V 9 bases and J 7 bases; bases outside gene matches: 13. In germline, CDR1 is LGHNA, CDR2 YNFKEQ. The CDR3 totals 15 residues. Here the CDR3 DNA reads TGTGCCAGTAGAAGGGAACTAGCGGGTCTTAATGAGCAGTTCTTC. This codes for CASRRELAGLNEQFF.

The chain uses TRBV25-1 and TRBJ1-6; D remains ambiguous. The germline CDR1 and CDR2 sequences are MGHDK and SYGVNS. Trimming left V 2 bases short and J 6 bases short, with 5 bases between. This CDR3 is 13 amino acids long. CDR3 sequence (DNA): TGTGCCAGCAGTGAACAGGCTAATTCACCCCTCCACTTT. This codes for CASSEQANSPLHF.

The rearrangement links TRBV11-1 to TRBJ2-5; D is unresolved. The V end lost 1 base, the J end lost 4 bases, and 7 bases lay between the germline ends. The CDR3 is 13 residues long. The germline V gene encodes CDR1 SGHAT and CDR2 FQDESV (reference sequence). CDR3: CASSLVIGETQYF. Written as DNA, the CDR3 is TGTGCCAGCAGCTTAGTTATTGGAGAGACCCAGTACTTC.

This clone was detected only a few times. Written as DNA, the CDR3 is TGTGCCAGCAGCTTGGGACTGATGAACACTGAAGCTTTCTTT. Translated, it gives CASSLGLMNTEAFF. J is TRBJ1-1 and V is TRBV7-6; D perhaps matches TRBD1 (5 bases). V was shortened by 3 bases and J by 0 bases, with 8 bases between the two germline ends. The CDR3 spans 14 residues. Germline V gene sequence: CDR1 SGHVS, CDR2 FNYEAQ.

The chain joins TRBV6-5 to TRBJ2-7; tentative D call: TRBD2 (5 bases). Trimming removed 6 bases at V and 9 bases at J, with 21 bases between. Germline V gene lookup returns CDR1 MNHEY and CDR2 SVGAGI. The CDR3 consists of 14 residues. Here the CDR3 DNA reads TGTGCCAGCAGCCCGAGATCGGCAGGCCGGGGGCAGTACTTC. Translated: CASSPRSAGRGQYF.

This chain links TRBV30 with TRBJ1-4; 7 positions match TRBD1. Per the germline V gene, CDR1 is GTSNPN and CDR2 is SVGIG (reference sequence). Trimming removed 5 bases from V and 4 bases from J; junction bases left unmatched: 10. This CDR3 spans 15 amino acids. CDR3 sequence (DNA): TGTGCCTGGGGCCCCGGGACAGCCATTAATGAAAAACTGTTTTTT. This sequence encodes CAWGPGTAINEKLFF.

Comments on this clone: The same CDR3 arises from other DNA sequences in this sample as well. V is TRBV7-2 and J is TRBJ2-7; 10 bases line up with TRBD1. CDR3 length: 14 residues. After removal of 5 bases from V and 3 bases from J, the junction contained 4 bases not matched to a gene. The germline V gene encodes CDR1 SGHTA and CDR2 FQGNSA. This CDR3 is CASSHRDRGYEQYF. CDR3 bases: TGTGCCAGCAGCCACCGGGACAGGGGCTACGAGCAGTACTTC.

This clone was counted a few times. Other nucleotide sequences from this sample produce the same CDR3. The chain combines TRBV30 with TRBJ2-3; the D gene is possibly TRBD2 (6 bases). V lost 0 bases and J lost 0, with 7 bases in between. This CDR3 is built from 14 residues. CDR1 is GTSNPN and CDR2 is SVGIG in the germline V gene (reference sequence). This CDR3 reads CAWSVGTSTDTQYF. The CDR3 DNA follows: TGTGCCTGGAGTGTTGGGACTAGCACAGATACGCAGTATTTT.

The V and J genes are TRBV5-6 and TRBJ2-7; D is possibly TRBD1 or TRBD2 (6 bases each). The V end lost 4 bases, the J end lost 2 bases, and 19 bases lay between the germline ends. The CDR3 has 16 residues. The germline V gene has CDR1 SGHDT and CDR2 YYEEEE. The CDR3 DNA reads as TGTGCCAGCAGCGAACCACCGGGGGCGCCGACCTACGAGCAGTACTTC. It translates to CASSEPPGAPTYEQYF.

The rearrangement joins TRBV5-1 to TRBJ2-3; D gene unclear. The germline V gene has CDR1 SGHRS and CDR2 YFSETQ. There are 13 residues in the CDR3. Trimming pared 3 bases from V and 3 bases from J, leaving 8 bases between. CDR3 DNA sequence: TGCGCCAGCAGCTCGCCAGTTACAGATACGCAGTATTTT. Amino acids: CASSSPVTDTQYF.

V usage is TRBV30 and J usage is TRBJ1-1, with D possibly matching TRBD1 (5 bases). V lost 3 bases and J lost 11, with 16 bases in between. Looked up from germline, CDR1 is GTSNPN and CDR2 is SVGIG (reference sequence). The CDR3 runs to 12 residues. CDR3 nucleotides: TGTGCCTGGAGCGGGGCAGGCCCGAGGGCTTTCTTT. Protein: CAWSGAGPRAFF.

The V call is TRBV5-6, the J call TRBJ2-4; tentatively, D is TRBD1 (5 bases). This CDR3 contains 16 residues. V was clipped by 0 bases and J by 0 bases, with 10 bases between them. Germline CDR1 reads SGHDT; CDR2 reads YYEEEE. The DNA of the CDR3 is TGTGCCAGCAGCTTGGAAGTCAGGGCAGCCAAAAACATTCAGTACTTC. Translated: CASSLEVRAAKNIQYF.

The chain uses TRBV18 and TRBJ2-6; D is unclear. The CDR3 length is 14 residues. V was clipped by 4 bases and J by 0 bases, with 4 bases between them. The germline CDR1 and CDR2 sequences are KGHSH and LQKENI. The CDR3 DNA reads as TGTGCCAGCTCACAAGGCTCTGGGGCCAACGTCCTGACTTTC. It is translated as CASSQGSGANVLTF.

The CDR3 bases are TGTGCCAGCAGCACCCGAGAGGCGGGGGGGACCCGGACCCAGTACTTC. It codes for CASSTREAGGTRTQYF. The V call is TRBV7-9, the J call TRBJ2-5; TRBD2 agrees at 9 bases. V was pared by 5 bases and J by 7 bases, with 14 bases of the junction left unmatched. Per the germline V gene, CDR1 is SEHNR and CDR2 is FQNEAQ (reference sequence). The CDR3 loop spans 16 amino acids.

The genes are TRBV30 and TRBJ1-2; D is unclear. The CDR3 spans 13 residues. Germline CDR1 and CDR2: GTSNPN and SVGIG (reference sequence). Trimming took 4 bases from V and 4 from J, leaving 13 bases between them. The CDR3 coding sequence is TGTGCCTGGATTCACCGACGGCCCTATGGCTACACCTTC. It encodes CAWIHRRPYGYTF.